This is a list of T cell receptor beta chains from one sample in a study of identical twins. TCRdb recomputed calls from the 5' RACE reads with MiXCR, one row per CDR3 protein. The sample carries about 190,000 distinct CDR3 sequences, 15% to 20% recorded once. These data also formed part of another study, on T cells expressing NK-cell markers.

Sequencing was carried out using CD8+ T cells sorted from blood. These receptors originate from a woman younger than 30 in good health. Each CDR3 is given with its conserved first and last residue. D genes are given only for firm matches. Clone size appears in some rows only: once, few, many, or a class for an expanded clone.

>TRBJ1-3|TRBV15|many|NA
TGTGCCACCAGCGGCTTCGGCACCATATATTTT
CATSGFGTIYF
>TRBJ2-2|TRBV15|NA|NA
TGTGCCACCAGCAGACGGGACTCAAACACCGGGGAGCTGTTTTTT
CATSRRDSNTGELFF
>TRBJ2-1|TRBV6-5|few|TRBD1
TGTGCCAGCAGTTACTCGCAGGGGGTCGATGAGCAGTTCTTC
CASSYSQGVDEQFF
>TRBJ1-2|TRBV12-5|NA|TRBD1
TGTGCTAGTGCCATCCCGGCAGGGGGCATGCACTATGGCTACACCTTC
CASAIPAGGMHYGYTF
>TRBJ2-7|TRBV10-3|few|NA
TGTGCCATCAGTGACGACAGATCCTACGAGCAGTACTTC
CAISDDRSYEQYF
>TRBJ2-3|TRBV9|few|NA
TGTGCCAGCAGCCGGACTGGGGCAGATACGCAGTATTTT
CASSRTGADTQYF
>TRBJ2-1|TRBV5-1|NA|NA
TGCGCATCCCGTAGGAGTTGGGACGTATACAATGAGCAGTTCTTC
CASRRSWDVYNEQFF
>TRBJ2-1|TRBV7-9|few|TRBD1
TGTGCCAGCAGCTTAGGATCCAGGGGGACGAACAATGAGCAGTTCTTC
CASSLGSRGTNNEQFF
>TRBJ1-2|TRBV28|NA|TRBD1
TGTGCCAGCAGTTTACTCGGGACAGGGAGTGACCTTTATGGCTACACCTTC
CASSLLGTGSDLYGYTF
>TRBJ1-2|TRBV20-1|once|NA
TGCAGTGCTAGAGATTTCGGGGCGGGCTATGGCTACACCTTC
CSARDFGAGYGYTF
>TRBJ2-1|TRBV7-9|NA|NA
TGTGCCAGCAGCTTGGGCCTTCAGAATGAGCAGTTCTTC
CASSLGLQNEQFF
>TRBJ1-4|TRBV5-5|NA|NA
TGTGCCAGCAGCTTGGAAGCGGGCACAACTAATGAAAAACTGTTTTTT
CASSLEAGTTNEKLFF
>TRBJ2-5|TRBV9|NA|TRBD2
TGTGCCAGCAGCACCTTAGCGGGGGGGGCGGAGACCCAGTACTTC
CASSTLAGGAETQYF
>TRBJ2-1|TRBV29-1|NA|TRBD1
TGCAGCGCCGGGACAGGGCCACTATATGAGCAGTTCTTC
CSAGTGPLYEQFF